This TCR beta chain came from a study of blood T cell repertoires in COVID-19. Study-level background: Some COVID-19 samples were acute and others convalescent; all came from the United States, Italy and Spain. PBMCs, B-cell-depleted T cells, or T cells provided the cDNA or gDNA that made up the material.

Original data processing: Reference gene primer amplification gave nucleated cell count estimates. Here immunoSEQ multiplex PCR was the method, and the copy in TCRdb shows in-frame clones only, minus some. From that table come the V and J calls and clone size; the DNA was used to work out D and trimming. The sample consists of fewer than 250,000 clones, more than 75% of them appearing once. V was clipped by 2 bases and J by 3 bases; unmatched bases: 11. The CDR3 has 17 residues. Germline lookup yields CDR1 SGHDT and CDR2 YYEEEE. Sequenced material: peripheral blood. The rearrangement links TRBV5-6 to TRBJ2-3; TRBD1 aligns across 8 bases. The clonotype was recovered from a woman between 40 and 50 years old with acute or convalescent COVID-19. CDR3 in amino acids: CASSFDRGLFFTDTQYF. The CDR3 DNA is TGTGCCAGCAGCTTCGACAGGGGCTTATTTTTTACAGATACGCAGTATTTT.